This passage covers 18 T cell receptor beta chains from one sample sequenced in a study of beta chain features in type 1 diabetes. These receptors lack a known antigen. Study outcomes and limitations: Shortening that was moderate but significant affected the TCRB CDR3s of Type 1 diabetes patients in all four CD4+ subsets.

What was sequenced were expressed TCRB transcripts, since all of the isolated RNA had been reverse transcribed. Generated by immunoSEQ multiplex PCR, the TCRdb table keeps only in-frame clones and is missing some. The data contain about 170,000 clones, over 6% of them singletons. Sample: central memory CD4+ T cells from blood. Receptors were obtained from a man younger than 35 with type 1 diabetes.

CDR3 residues: CASSYSYATDTQYF. The DNA for the CDR3 is TGTGCCAGCAGTTACTCGTACGCGACAGATACGCAGTATTTT. The rearrangement joins TRBV6-5 to TRBJ2-3, with no clear D. CDR3 length: 14 residues. Germline-derived CDR1 and CDR2 are MNHEY and SVGAGI. The V end lost 0 bases, the J end lost 3 bases, and 7 bases lay between the germline ends.

The chain combines TRBV29-1 with TRBJ2-7; a possible D gene is TRBD1 (5 bases). Germline CDR1 SQVTM, CDR2 ANQGSEA. V was pared by 6 bases and J by 2 bases, with 8 bases between. The CDR3 consists of 11 residues. Here the CDR3 reads CSVKTAYEQYF. DNA of the CDR3: TGCAGCGTCAAGACAGCCTACGAGCAGTACTTC.

The rearrangement uses TRBV7-2 and TRBJ2-1, with D tentatively TRBD2 (5 bases). This CDR3 comprises 14 residues. V was cut by 1 base and J by 3 bases, with 7 bases left in between. Germline CDR1 and CDR2: SGHTA and FQGNSA. CDR3 coding DNA: TGTGCCAGCAGCTTAGGAGGGAACTACAATGAGCAGTTCTTC. Protein product: CASSLGGNYNEQFF.

The V call is TRBV2, the J call TRBJ1-1; 8 nucleotides line up with TRBD1. The CDR3 length is 14 residues. V dropped 3 bases and J dropped 11; count of bases not matched to a gene: 11. The germline V gene encodes CDR1 SNHLY and CDR2 FYNNEI. CDR3 DNA sequence: TGTGCCAGCAGTGATCCAGGGGGCGTCGGCGCGGCTTTCTTT. Protein sequence: CASSDPGGVGAAFF.

This clone was seen a handful of times. The chain combines TRBV4-3 with TRBJ1-5; D call uncertain. The V end lost 0 bases, the J end lost 3 bases, and 9 bases lay between the germline ends. Germline V gene sequence: CDR1 LGHNA, CDR2 YSLEER. The CDR3 has 15 amino acids. In DNA, the CDR3 is TGCGCCAGCAGCCAAGATAGCCACGCCAATCAGCCCCAGCATTTT. Amino acids: CASSQDSHANQPQHF.

The table lists this clone with a few counts. The rearrangement joins TRBV5-6 to TRBJ2-7; D uncertain. The CDR3 covers 11 residues. Germline CDR1 is SGHDT and CDR2 is YYEEEE. V was clipped by 1 base and J by 5 bases, with 4 bases between them. CDR3: CASSLINEQYF. CDR3 bases: TGTGCCAGCAGCTTGATAAACGAGCAGTACTTC.

This clone appeared a few times. The genes are TRBV5-1 and TRBJ2-4, with no clear D. The CDR3 spans 14 residues. V was shortened by 4 bases and J by 5 bases, with 13 bases between the two germline ends. Germline V gene lookup returns CDR1 SGHRS and CDR2 YFSETQ. The CDR3 protein is CASSPGDSQNIQYF. The CDR3 DNA reads TGCGCCAGCAGCCCCGGAGATTCCCAAAACATTCAGTACTTC.

A few counts support this clone. V usage is TRBV28 and J usage is TRBJ1-1; unclear D gene. The CDR3 extends over 15 amino acids. Per the germline V gene, CDR1 is MDHEN and CDR2 is SYDVKM. The germline V and J ends were trimmed by 7 bases and 4 bases, with 19 bases remaining between them. The chain's CDR3 is CASTTWQAVPTEAFF. The CDR3 DNA follows: TGTGCCAGCACTACGTGGCAGGCCGTACCCACTGAAGCTTTCTTT.

This clone appeared a few times. V and J are TRBV9 and TRBJ2-3; 9 nucleotides match TRBD1. The trim removed 0 bases at V and 1 base at J, leaving 3 bases unmatched. Per germline, CDR1 SGDLS and CDR2 YYNGEE. This CDR3 comprises 16 residues. CDR3 loop: CASSVDWTGGTDTQYF. The CDR3 DNA reads TGTGCCAGCAGCGTAGACTGGACAGGGGGCACAGATACGCAGTATTTT.

This clone has only a few counts. This chain links TRBV6-5 with TRBJ1-1, with 9 bases that match TRBD1. Germline CDR1 and CDR2: MNHEY and SVGAGI. J lost 0 bases, V lost 6 bases, and 5 bases had no gene match. This CDR3 comprises 15 residues. The CDR3 nucleotides are TGTGCCAGCAGGAGGGGACAGGGCATGAACACTGAAGCTTTCTTT. It translates to CASRRGQGMNTEAFF.

This clone was found a few times. The sample contains more than one DNA sequence encoding this CDR3. The chain uses TRBV28 and TRBJ1-3; tentative D call: TRBD1 (5 bases). Germline lookup yields CDR1 MDHEN and CDR2 SYDVKM. This CDR3 has 14 amino acids. V was clipped by 7 bases and J by 4 bases, with 14 bases between them. CDR3 loop: CASTQGGSGNTIYF. The CDR3 region has the DNA TGTGCCAGCACGCAGGGCGGCTCGGGAAACACCATATATTTT.

The CDR3 coding sequence is TGTGCCAGCAGTTACAGGGGAGGGTCCCAGCATTTT. Protein sequence: CASSYRGGSQHF. The chain carries TRBV6-5 and TRBJ1-5, with a tentative D call TRBD1 (5 bases). Germline CDR1 is MNHEY and CDR2 is SVGAGI. This CDR3 has 12 amino acids. V lost 2 bases and J 11 bases, leaving 10 bases between the germline ends.

The V and J genes are TRBV19 and TRBJ2-7; 13 nucleotides agree with TRBD2. Germline CDR1 LNHDA, CDR2 SQIVND (reference sequence). The CDR3 is 15 residues long. The ends lost 5 bases at V and 4 bases at J; junction bases unmatched: 5. DNA for the CDR3: TGTGCCAGTAGTGGACTAGCGGGAGTGCGGTACGAGCAGTACTTC. Protein: CASSGLAGVRYEQYF.

This clone was recorded a few times. The rearrangement joins TRBV9 to TRBJ1-1, with D tentatively TRBD1 (6 bases). Per germline, CDR1 SGDLS and CDR2 YYNGEE. V lost 2 bases and J 11 bases, leaving 13 bases between the germline ends. The CDR3 is made up of 12 amino acids. Written as DNA, the CDR3 is TGTGCCAGCAGCGTCCCAGGGGCGCAGGCTTTCTTT. This gives the protein CASSVPGAQAFF.

V gene TRBV15 combines with J gene TRBJ2-1; 7 bases are a match to TRBD2. V trimming: 5 bases; J trimming: 7 bases; junction bases outside the gene matches: 5. Per germline, CDR1 LNHNV and CDR2 YYDKDF (reference sequence). This CDR3 region has 13 residues. The CDR3 is CATSHLGGNEQFF. The CDR3 region has the DNA TGTGCCACCAGCCACCTCGGGGGGAATGAGCAGTTCTTC.

The table lists this clone with a few counts. The DNA of the CDR3 is TGTGCCAGCAGCTTAGTTGGGACAGGAGGAGGTACACCCCTCCACTTT. Its protein product is CASSLVGTGGGTPLHF. The chain recombines TRBV7-2 with TRBJ1-6, with 8 nucleotides matching TRBD1. The CDR3 totals 16 residues. The germline V gene encodes CDR1 SGHTA and CDR2 FQGNSA. V shed 1 base, J shed 11 bases, and the junction held 10 bases outside the gene matches.

The chain joins TRBV5-1 to TRBJ2-3; the match to TRBD1 covers 8 bases. The CDR3 sequence is 15 residues long. Unmatched junction bases numbered 6, after V lost 2 bases and J lost 4 bases. The germline CDR1 and CDR2 sequences are SGHRS and YFSETQ. CDR3 sequence reads: CASSLPDRAPDTQYF. The DNA of the CDR3 is TGCGCCAGCAGCTTACCGGACAGGGCCCCAGATACGCAGTATTTT.

The J gene is TRBJ2-1, the V gene TRBV27, with 10 bases that match TRBD1. The CDR3 loop spans 16 amino acids. CDR1 is MNHEY and CDR2 is SMNVEV in the germline V gene (reference sequence). The V and J ends lost 5 bases and 7 bases, in that order; junction bases with no gene match: 11. The CDR3 coding sequence is TGTGCCAGCAGTCCGAGACCGGGACAGGGGAGGAATGAGCAGTTCTTC. Translating gives CASSPRPGQGRNEQFF.